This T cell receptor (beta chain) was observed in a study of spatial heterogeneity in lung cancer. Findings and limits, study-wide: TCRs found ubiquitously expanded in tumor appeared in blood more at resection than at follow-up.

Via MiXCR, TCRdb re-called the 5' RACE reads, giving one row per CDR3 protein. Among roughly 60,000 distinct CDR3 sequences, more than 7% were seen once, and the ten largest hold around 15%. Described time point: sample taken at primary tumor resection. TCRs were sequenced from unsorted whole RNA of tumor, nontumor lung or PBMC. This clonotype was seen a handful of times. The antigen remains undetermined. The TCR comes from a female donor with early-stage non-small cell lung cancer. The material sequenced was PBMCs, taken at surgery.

In nucleotides, the CDR3 is TGCGCCAGCAGTCGGGGCTGGAGCGAAGAGACCCAGTACTTC. Translated: CASSRGWSEETQYF. J is TRBJ2-5 and V is TRBV5-1; D tentatively reads TRBD1 or TRBD2 (5 bases each). CDR3 length: 14 amino acids. Per germline, CDR1 SGHRS and CDR2 YFSETQ. Trimming cost V 5 bases and J 3 bases, with 14 bases left between them. The whole variable domain, filled in from reference TRBV5-1 and TRBJ2-5, reads KAGVTQTPRYLIKTRGQQVTLSCSPISGHRSVSWYQQTPGQGLQFLFEYFSETQRNKGNFPGRFSGRQFSNSRSEMNVSTLELGDSALYLCASSRGWSEETQYFGPGTRLLVL.